Below, 11 T cell receptor beta chains from the same sample are listed, as sequenced in a study of blood T cell repertoires in COVID-19. The assay was immunoSEQ multiplex PCR, and TCRdb's table has in-frame clones only and misses some. The data contain 84,000 or so clones, approximately 90% of them singletons. What was sequenced was peripheral blood. The receptor source for this set is a man aged 55 to 69 with acute or convalescent COVID-19.

The DNA for the CDR3 is TGTGCCAGTGGGAGCCGGGCTTTTGGACCTTCCTCTGGAAACACCATATATTTT. Encoded protein: CASGSRAFGPSSGNTIYF. The V gene is TRBV2, the J gene TRBJ1-3; no reliable D call. V was shortened by 9 bases and J by 0 bases, with 24 bases between the two germline ends. CDR1 is SNHLY and CDR2 is FYNNEI in the germline V gene. The CDR3 loop spans 18 amino acids.

In nucleotides, the CDR3 is TGTGCCAGCTCACCTCCAGGGGATGGGAATCAGCCCCAGCATTTT. As protein: CASSPPGDGNQPQHF. This sequence joins TRBV18 and TRBJ1-5; D is perhaps TRBD1 (6 bases). CDR1 and CDR2 (germline): KGHSH, LQKENI. Trimming left V 3 bases short and J 4 bases short, with 13 bases between. The CDR3 runs 15 residues.

Relative to its sample, this clone is medium-sized (0.01 to 0.1%). The chain recombines TRBV5-6 with TRBJ2-7, with TRBD2 matching 14 bases. V was pared by 4 bases and J by 6 bases, with 6 bases of the junction left unmatched. The CDR3 is made up of 15 amino acids. Germline assignment: CDR1 SGHDT and CDR2 YYEEEE. CDR3 residues: CASSPGLAGGREQYF. CDR3 DNA: TGTGCCAGCAGCCCCGGACTAGCGGGGGGCCGCGAGCAGTACTTC. Variable domain in full (rest from reference TRBV5-6 and TRBJ2-7): DAGVTQSPTHLIKTRGQQVTLRCSPKSGHDTVSWYQQALGQGPQFIFQYYEEEERQRGNFPDRFSGHQFPNYSSELNVNALLLGDSALYLCASSPGLAGGREQYFGPGTRLTVT.

J is TRBJ1-2 and V is TRBV6-1; no reliable D call. V was shortened by 2 bases and J by 8 bases, with 12 bases between the two germline ends. The CDR3 extends over 13 amino acids. Germline V lookup: CDR1 MNHNS, CDR2 SASEGT. The chain's CDR3 is CASSEFSTEGYTF. The DNA of the CDR3 is TGTGCCAGCAGTGAATTTAGCACCGAGGGCTACACCTTC.

The rearrangement uses TRBV6-2 or TRBV6-3 and TRBJ2-7, with D possibly being TRBD1 (5 bases). Trimming removed 6 bases at V and 0 bases at J, with 12 bases between. The CDR3 spans 14 residues. Looked up from germline, CDR1 is MNHEY and CDR2 is SVGEGT. The CDR3, as DNA: TGTGCCAGCAGCCGAAGGGGTAACTCCTACGAGCAGTACTTC. Its translation is CASSRRGNSYEQYF.

The gene calls are TRBV6-2 or TRBV6-3 and TRBJ2-1, with 7 bases lining up with TRBD1. Germline assignment: CDR1 MNHEY and CDR2 SVGEGT. This CDR3 comprises 14 residues. After removal of 2 bases from V and 6 bases from J, the junction contained 4 bases not matched to a gene. The CDR3 protein is CASSYRGPTNEQFF. CDR3 DNA: TGTGCCAGCAGTTACAGGGGGCCCACCAATGAGCAGTTCTTC.

This chain joins TRBV18 and TRBJ1-2; D ambiguous. Germline-derived CDR1 and CDR2 are KGHSH and LQKENI. V was clipped by 0 bases and J by 8 bases, with 16 bases between them. CDR3 length: 15 residues. DNA for the CDR3: TGTGCCAGCTCACCACCATCTTCAGACTCACGGGGCTACACCTTC. Protein: CASSPPSSDSRGYTF.

The rearrangement links TRBV5-4 to TRBJ1-1; D ambiguous. Germline loops: CDR1 SGHNT, CDR2 YYREEE (reference sequence). The CDR3 is made up of 14 amino acids. V dropped 0 bases and J dropped 1 base, with 7 bases sitting between them. CDR3 DNA sequence: TGTGCCAGCAGCTTGGCCATGAGGAACACTGAAGCTTTCTTT. Its translation: CASSLAMRNTEAFF.

This rearrangement joins TRBV11-2 to TRBJ1-6; weak D call: TRBD1 (6 bases). The CDR3 length is 14 residues. V was clipped by 5 bases and J by 6 bases, with 11 bases between them. The V gene's germline CDR1 is SGHAT and CDR2 FQNNGV. The CDR3 DNA reads TGTGCCAGCAGCCCCGGACAGACTAATTCACCCCTCCACTTT. Its protein is CASSPGQTNSPLHF.

The chain employs TRBV11-2 and TRBJ1-5; possible D gene TRBD1, 5 bases. The CDR3 length is 15 residues. V dropped 2 bases and J dropped 1 base, with 9 bases sitting between them. Germline CDR1 and CDR2: SGHAT and FQNNGV. CDR3 region: CASSLSQGSNQPQHF. The CDR3 DNA follows: TGTGCCAGCAGCTTAAGTCAGGGCAGCAATCAGCCCCAGCATTTT. Full variable domain (missing parts from reference TRBV11-2 and TRBJ1-5): EAGVAQSPRYKIIEKRQSVAFWCNPISGHATLYWYQQILGQGPKLLIQFQNNGVVDDSQLPKDRFSAERLKGVDSTLKIQPAKLEDSAVYLCASSLSQGSNQPQHFGDGTRLSIL.

The genes are TRBV7-2 and TRBJ1-2; 8 bases match TRBD1. CDR1 and CDR2 (germline): SGHTA, FQGNSA. This CDR3 is 17 amino acids long. V shed 4 bases, J shed 4 bases, and the junction held 14 bases outside the gene matches. CDR3 region: CASSSSPLTGGIYGYTF. The DNA of the CDR3 is TGTGCCAGCAGCTCCTCCCCCCTTACAGGGGGAATCTATGGCTACACCTTC.